The table lists the clone carrying this TCR beta chain with many counts. Its antigen is currently unknown. The data stem from a study of blood T cells in healthy people across ages. Broader study findings: In long-lived donors, naive CD4+ cell counts and diversity exceeded those of aged donors. Per million T cells, the diversity of TCR beta decreased roughly linearly as age advanced.

A second PCR of roughly 7 to 11 cycles used a sample-barcoded 5' primer and a J-beta primer mix. TCRdb reprocessed the 5' RACE reads with MiXCR, giving one entry per CDR3 protein. The sample lists 450,000 to 700,000 distinct CDR3 sequences, 27% seen once, with around 20% in the top ten. The germline gives CDR1 SEHNR, CDR2 FQNEAQ (reference sequence). V gave up 6 bases and J gave up 5 bases; unmatched junction bases: 3. The CDR3 is made up of 13 amino acids. Each donor had roughly 10 milliliters of peripheral blood drawn. Samples each had at least 5.5 micrograms of total RNA extracted. The chain joins TRBV7-9 to TRBJ2-5; 10 positions match TRBD2. The receptor's source is an older woman in good health. Sequencing used blood. The CDR3 nucleotides are TGTGCCAGCAGTCCAGCGGGGGGGGAGACCCAGTACTTC. Protein: CASSPAGGETQYF. The variable domain in full, with the rest retrieved from reference TRBV7-9 and TRBJ2-5, is DTGVSQNPRHKITKRGQNVTFRCDPISEHNRLYWYRQTLGQGPEFLTYFQNEAQLEKSRLLSDRFSAERPKGSFSTLEIQRTEQGDSAMYLCASSPAGGETQYFGPGTRLLVL.